A single sample is the source of the 21 T cell receptor beta chains below, sequenced in a study of blood T cell repertoires in COVID-19. Only in-frame clones appear in the TCRdb table, and some are missing; sequencing was by immunoSEQ multiplex PCR. This sample carries approximately 40,000 clones, approximately 90% of them seen once, and the ten largest clones take roughly 3.7%. Sequencing input: peripheral blood. Every receptor here comes from a man aged 40-49 years with COVID-19, enrolled during active disease.

The table lists this clone with a count of one. The chain couples TRBV19 to TRBJ1-1; a possible D gene is TRBD1 (5 bases). Trimming stripped 3 bases from V and 0 bases from J, with 11 bases between. The germline gives CDR1 LNHDA, CDR2 SQIVND (reference sequence). The CDR3 consists of 15 residues. CDR3 region: CASSMGQGMNTEAFF. The CDR3 DNA follows: TGTGCCAGTAGTATGGGGCAAGGTATGAACACTGAAGCTTTCTTT.

This sequence joins TRBV14 and TRBJ2-2; TRBD2 might be the D (6 bases). Germline CDR1 is SGHDN and CDR2 is FVKESK. The CDR3 has 14 amino acids. Between the trimmed V and J ends, which lost 1 base and 5 bases, there was a span of 8 bases. The chain's CDR3 is CASSQGRETGELFF. CDR3 DNA: TGTGCCAGCAGCCAAGGGAGGGAGACCGGGGAGCTGTTTTTT.

This chain links TRBV18 with TRBJ1-5; 8 bases align to TRBD1. The CDR3 has 15 amino acids. The ends lost 2 bases at V and 4 bases at J; junction bases unmatched: 4. The V gene's germline CDR1 is KGHSH and CDR2 LQKENI. CDR3 DNA: TGTGCCAGCTCACCAGACGGACAGGGAAATCAGCCCCAGCATTTT. Translated, it gives CASSPDGQGNQPQHF.

The rearrangement joins TRBV27 to TRBJ2-7, with TRBD1 matching 7 bases. The germline V gene encodes CDR1 MNHEY and CDR2 SMNVEV (reference sequence). The CDR3 is 14 residues long. V dropped 3 bases and J dropped 4; count of bases not matched to a gene: 6. DNA for the CDR3: TGTGCCAGCAGTTTCGCAGGGGGAAGGTACGAGCAGTACTTC. Its translation: CASSFAGGRYEQYF.

The rearrangement joins TRBV10-1 to TRBJ2-2, with D perhaps TRBD2 (5 bases). CDR1 is WNHNN, CDR2 SYGVQD, per germline (reference sequence). The CDR3 runs to 15 residues. V was pared by 7 bases and J by 3 bases, with 15 bases between. This CDR3 reads CASIWRAGDTGELFF. CDR3 coding DNA: TGCGCCAGCATTTGGCGGGCTGGGGACACCGGGGAGCTGTTTTTT.

The chain carries TRBV19 and TRBJ1-6; D call uncertain. V was cut by 5 bases and J by 7 bases, with 21 bases left in between. Germline CDR1 is LNHDA and CDR2 is SQIVND (reference sequence). This CDR3 is 17 amino acids long. CDR3 in DNA: TGTGCCAGTAGTCGGAGGGTGTCGTTGACAAGAAATTCACCCCTCCACTTT. It specifies CASSRRVSLTRNSPLHF.

The chain has TRBV21-1 and TRBJ2-3; TRBD2 is the table's D call and was not checked against the DNA. TRBV21-1 is termed a pseudogene. The length of the CDR3 is 17 residues. In nucleotides, the CDR3 is TGTGCCAGCAGCAGCGGCGGGAGGGCCCGGGTCGCAGATACGCAGTATTTT. This encodes CASSSGGRARVADTQYF.

The chain uses TRBV24-1 and TRBJ2-7; 8 positions match TRBD1. Germline loops: CDR1 KGHDR, CDR2 SFDVKD. The V gene end was trimmed by 4 bases and the J gene end by 3 bases; junction bases not matched to a gene: 19. The length of the CDR3 is 19 residues. The CDR3 region has the DNA TGTGCCACCAGTGAGATTTCGGCCCCCCGGGACAGGATCGACTACGAGCAGTACTTC. It codes for CATSEISAPRDRIDYEQYF.

In its sample, this clone was seen a few times. The V gene is TRBV29-1, the J gene TRBJ1-4, with 7 bases that match TRBD1. CDR1 and CDR2 from the germline V gene are SQVTM and ANQGSEA. There are 12 residues in the CDR3. J lost 5 bases, V lost 4 bases, and 1 base had no gene match. This CDR3 reads CSVGQGNEKLFF. The CDR3 DNA follows: TGCAGCGTTGGACAGGGCAATGAAAAACTGTTTTTT.

The chain recombines TRBV27 with TRBJ2-7; 7 bases align to TRBD1. V gave up 7 bases and J gave up 3 bases; unmatched junction bases: 9. The CDR3 covers 14 residues. Looked up from germline, CDR1 is MNHEY and CDR2 is SMNVEV (reference sequence). The CDR3: CASKLWTGIYEQYF. CDR3 DNA: TGTGCCAGCAAGCTATGGACAGGCATCTACGAGCAGTACTTC.

The chain has TRBV2 and TRBJ2-7, with 8 bases aligning to TRBD1. The length of the CDR3 is 13 residues. The ends lost 6 bases at V and 5 bases at J; junction bases unmatched: 6. Germline loops: CDR1 SNHLY, CDR2 FYNNEI. CDR3 sequence reads: CASREQGANEQYF. DNA for the CDR3: TGTGCCAGCAGGGAGCAGGGGGCCAACGAGCAGTACTTC.

The chain carries TRBV19 and TRBJ1-5; unclear D gene. CDR3 size: 15 residues. Germline CDR1 LNHDA, CDR2 SQIVND (reference sequence). V lost 5 bases, J lost 2 bases, and 13 bases lay in between. The chain's CDR3 is CASSLTWGGNQPQHF. The CDR3 region has the DNA TGTGCCAGTAGTCTTACATGGGGAGGCAATCAGCCCCAGCATTTT.

The V call is TRBV4-1, the J call TRBJ1-5; a weak D match, TRBD1 (5 bases). Germline CDR1 MGHRA, CDR2 YSYEKL. The CDR3 totals 14 residues. With 0 bases removed from V and 5 bases from J, the gap between germline ends came to 8 bases. The CDR3 nucleotides read TGCGCCAGCAGCCAAGACAGGGTGGATCAGCCCCAGCATTTT. Its translation: CASSQDRVDQPQHF.

V is TRBV30 and J is TRBJ1-5, with a weak D call TRBD1 (6 bases). V dropped 0 bases and J dropped 9 bases, with 9 bases sitting between them. CDR1 is GTSNPN and CDR2 is SVGIG in the germline V gene (reference sequence). CDR3 length equals 12 residues. CDR3 in DNA: TGTGCCTGGAGTGTACTAGGGGGGCCCCAGCATTTT. It is translated as CAWSVLGGPQHF.

This chain uses TRBV11-3 with TRBJ2-7, with 10 positions matching TRBD1. The J segment lost 2 bases and the V segment lost 0 bases, leaving 4 bases of the junction unmatched. From germline, CDR1 is SGHNT and CDR2 YENEEA. This CDR3 spans 16 amino acids. CDR3 residues: CASSLDRDRGTYEQYF. Here the CDR3 DNA reads TGTGCCAGCAGCTTAGACCGGGACAGGGGAACCTACGAGCAGTACTTC. The variable domain in full, completed from reference TRBV11-3 and TRBJ2-7, reads EAGVVQSPRYKIIEKKQPVAFWCNPISGHNTLYWYLQNLGQGPELLIRYENEEAVDDSQLPKDRFSAERLKGVDSTLKIQPAELGDSAVYLCASSLDRDRGTYEQYFGPGTRLTVT.

This chain links TRBV7-7 with TRBJ1-1; D is perhaps TRBD1 (5 bases). Germline V CDR1 and CDR2: SSHAT, FNYEAQ (reference sequence). The CDR3 covers 13 residues. The V and J ends lost 5 bases and 4 bases respectively, with 11 bases between them. The CDR3 bases are TGTGCCAGCAGCGCCCAGGGTGGCACTGAAGCTTTCTTT. The encoded protein is CASSAQGGTEAFF. Full variable domain (remainder filled in from reference TRBV7-7 and TRBJ1-1): GAGVSQSPRYKVTKRGQDVTLRCDPISSHATLYWYQQALGQGPEFLTYFNYEAQPDKSGLPSDRFSAERPEGSISTLTIQRTEQRDSAMYRCASSAQGGTEAFFGQGTRLTVV.

The chain uses TRBV18 and TRBJ1-5; 7 nucleotides align to TRBD1. The CDR3 consists of 13 residues. Per germline, CDR1 KGHSH and CDR2 LQKENI. With 6 bases clipped from V and 9 bases from J, the junction kept 8 bases outside the gene matches. The CDR3 protein is CASSTGDKWPQHF. The CDR3 DNA sequence: TGTGCCAGCTCCACAGGGGACAAATGGCCCCAGCATTTT.

The rearrangement uses TRBV28 and TRBJ2-1; 7 nucleotides agree with TRBD2. The trim removed 3 bases at V and 6 bases at J, leaving 8 bases unmatched. From germline, CDR1 is MDHEN and CDR2 SYDVKM. This CDR3 has 15 amino acids. The CDR3 coding sequence is TGTGCCAGCAGTTTCGGGCTAGCGGCCCCCAATGAGCAGTTCTTC. Encoded protein: CASSFGLAAPNEQFF.

This clone was counted only a few times. The rearrangement links TRBV11-2 to TRBJ1-5; D gene unclear. Trimming left V 4 bases short and J 4 bases short, with 11 bases between. The CDR3 is 14 amino acids. Germline V gene sequence: CDR1 SGHAT, CDR2 FQNNGV. CDR3 region: CASSSNTPNQPQHF. The CDR3 DNA reads TGTGCCAGCAGCTCAAACACACCAAATCAGCCCCAGCATTTT.

V is TRBV19 and J is TRBJ2-1, with D tentatively TRBD1 (5 bases). V lost 10 bases and J 4 bases, leaving 8 bases between the germline ends. The CDR3 contains 11 residues. Per the germline V gene, CDR1 is LNHDA and CDR2 is SQIVND (reference sequence). CDR3 region: CATTVYNEQFF. Here the CDR3 DNA reads TGTGCCACGACAGTTTACAATGAGCAGTTCTTC.

V gene TRBV7-9 combines with J gene TRBJ2-5; D gene ambiguous. CDR1 SEHNR and CDR2 FQNEAQ come from the germline V gene (reference sequence). The ends were cut back, 5 bases at V and 0 bases at J, with 7 bases in the middle. The CDR3 consists of 13 residues. This chain's CDR3 is CASSLRNQETQYF. In DNA, the CDR3 is TGTGCCAGCAGCCTCAGGAACCAAGAGACCCAGTACTTC.